These 23 T cell receptor beta chains originate from one sample sequenced in a study of identical twins (TCRdb year 2016). The library was built by means of 5' RACE. TCRdb names Illumina HiSeq 2000 as the instrument used. Using fastp at Q25 and MiXCR, TCRdb reprocessed the public reads and kept productive beta chains. Rows merge per CDR3 protein into single entries with the most common DNA and genes. The sample contains around 370,000 distinct CDR3 sequences, roughly 9% of them found a single time. Over 7% of the sample comes from the top ten. The sequencing input was naive T cells sorted from blood. In light of the paper, this sample's cell subset or site label describes: cells isolated with a human naive T-cell isolation kit. These receptors were obtained from a woman aged 45-60 years in good health.

This clonotype was observed a few times. The V call is TRBV24-1, the J call TRBJ2-7; no reliable D call. The germline V gene has CDR1 KGHDR and CDR2 SFDVKD. V lost 1 base and J 3 bases, leaving 9 bases between the germline ends. CDR3 length equals 14 residues. As DNA, the CDR3 is TGTGCCACCAGTGATTTCCCCTCGGGCTACGAGCAGTACGTC. This sequence encodes CATSDFPSGYEQYV.

The CDR3 DNA reads TGTGCCAGCGCTGACTACCCAGCGACCCAGTACTTC. It yields the protein CASADYPATQYF. The J gene is TRBJ2-5, the V gene TRBV14, with D possibly TRBD2 on 5 matching bases. The V end was cut by 8 bases, the J end by 7 bases, with 14 bases between. Looked up from germline, CDR1 is SGHDN and CDR2 is FVKESK. The CDR3 has 12 amino acids.

Many counts were recorded for this clonotype. This chain connects TRBV27 to TRBJ2-3, with D possibly being TRBD1 (5 bases). Germline CDR1 MNHEY, CDR2 SMNVEV (reference sequence). V lost 8 bases and J 0 bases, leaving 15 bases between the germline ends. The CDR3 covers 15 residues. The CDR3 sequence is CASSKGVTSTDTQYF. The CDR3 DNA is TGTGCCAGCTCGAAAGGGGTTACTAGCACAGATACGCAGTATTTT.

This clonotype was seen more than once but under ten times. The chain joins TRBV6-5 to TRBJ1-2; D is possibly TRBD1 (5 bases). This CDR3 is 13 amino acids long. V was cut by 0 bases and J by 10 bases, with 12 bases left in between. Germline V gene data show CDR1 as MNHEY and CDR2 as SVGAGI. CDR3 residues: CASSYSIPGAYTF. The CDR3 nucleotides are TGTGCCAGCAGTTACTCGATACCCGGGGCCTACACCTTC.

The CDR3 reads CASSYPSGEQFF. The CDR3 DNA sequence: TGTGCCAGCAGTTACCCCTCGGGGGAGCAGTTCTTC. This chain joins TRBV6-5 and TRBJ2-1, with TRBD2 as a possible D gene (5 bases). The CDR3 runs to 12 residues. V lost 2 bases to trimming and J lost 10 bases, with 9 bases between them. CDR1 MNHEY and CDR2 SVGAGI come from the germline V gene.

This clonotype was seen ten or more times. As DNA, the CDR3 is TGTGCCAGCAGCTTGGAGGACTACGAGCAGTACGTC. This encodes CASSLEDYEQYV. The chain recombines TRBV5-6 with TRBJ2-7; D unresolved. V gave up 0 bases and J gave up 3 bases, with 4 bases separating them. The CDR3 length is 12 residues. The germline V gene encodes CDR1 SGHDT and CDR2 YYEEEE.

This clonotype was counted a few times. The chain uses TRBV29-1 and TRBJ2-7, with 9 positions matching TRBD1. The CDR3 has 16 amino acids. With 0 bases clipped from V and 3 bases from J, the junction kept 9 bases outside the gene matches. CDR1 is SQVTM, CDR2 ANQGSEA, per germline. The CDR3 is CSVEDFGGQGIYEQYF. CDR3 nucleotides: TGCAGCGTTGAAGATTTTGGGGGACAGGGAATCTACGAGCAGTACTTC.

This clonotype was seen ten or more times. The chain uses TRBV15 and TRBJ1-2; D not certain. This CDR3 contains 17 residues. Germline CDR1 reads LNHNV; CDR2 reads YYDKDF (reference sequence). V was clipped by 3 bases and J by 0 bases, with 17 bases between them. CDR3 bases: TGTGCCACCAGCAGCCCTCAAAGACTCGGAGCTAACTATGGCTACACCTTC. Translated, it gives CATSSPQRLGANYGYTF.

CDR3 nucleotides: TGTGCCAGCAGTTTAGGTGCGTGGACAGGGAGCTCCTACGAGCAGTACTTC. Its translation: CASSLGAWTGSSYEQYF. This chain connects TRBV12-3 or TRBV12-4 to TRBJ2-7; 8 bases are a match to TRBD1. The CDR3 length is 17 residues. The trim removed 1 base at V and 0 bases at J, leaving 8 bases unmatched.

This clonotype was counted only a few times. This chain joins TRBV5-1 and TRBJ2-3; D gene uncertain. V was trimmed by 0 bases and J by 9 bases, leaving 8 bases between them. The CDR3 loop spans 12 amino acids. Germline V gives CDR1 SGHRS, CDR2 YFSETQ. CDR3 in amino acids: CASSLEGVTQYF. The CDR3 coding sequence is TGCGCCAGCAGCTTGGAGGGTGTGACGCAGTATTTT.

V usage is TRBV10-3 and J usage is TRBJ2-1, with 8 positions matching TRBD2. Trimming removed 3 bases from V and 2 bases from J; junction bases left unmatched: 15. This CDR3 has 19 amino acids. Germline values: CDR1 ENHRY, CDR2 SYGVKD. The CDR3 DNA sequence: TGTGCCATCAGTGAAAGGGTTAGCGGGATCCGGCTAACCTACAATGAGCAGTTCTTC. It codes for CAISERVSGIRLTYNEQFF.

The V and J genes are TRBV2 and TRBJ1-2; D is undetermined. The CDR3 sequence is 15 residues long. The germline V gene encodes CDR1 SNHLY and CDR2 FYNNEI. Between the trimmed V and J ends, which lost 1 base and 0 bases, there was a span of 9 bases. The CDR3 region is CASSEVPTTNYGYTF. The CDR3 DNA sequence: TGTGCCAGCAGTGAAGTCCCCACAACTAACTATGGCTACACCTTC.

This clonotype appeared many times. The chain combines TRBV7-3 with TRBJ2-3, with D possibly matching TRBD2 (6 bases). Looked up from germline, CDR1 is SGHTA and CDR2 is FQGTGA. The V end lost 0 bases, the J end lost 6 bases, and 19 bases lay between the germline ends. The CDR3 sequence is 17 residues long. CDR3 coding DNA: TGTGCCAGCAGCTTAACCGTCGGCGGGATCCACCCGGATACGCAGTATTTT. It translates to CASSLTVGGIHPDTQYF.

The rearrangement joins TRBV19 to TRBJ2-6; D is undetermined. Per the germline V gene, CDR1 is LNHDA and CDR2 is SQIVND (reference sequence). V was trimmed by 6 bases and J by 4 bases, leaving 7 bases between them. The CDR3 runs to 13 residues. The CDR3 DNA is TGTGCCAGTAGGGAGACAGGGGCCAACGTCCTGACTTTC. Translation: CASRETGANVLTF.

This clonotype was detected only a few times. The rearrangement joins TRBV5-1 to TRBJ2-2; 7 nucleotides line up with TRBD2. Germline CDR1 and CDR2: SGHRS and YFSETQ. With 1 base clipped from V and 4 bases from J, the junction kept 10 bases outside the gene matches. The CDR3 runs 17 residues. CDR3 loop: CASSLLPTAGATGELFF. The CDR3 DNA reads TGCGCCAGCAGCTTGTTACCCACCGCGGGAGCCACCGGGGAGCTGTTTTTT.

This clonotype was observed many times. The CDR3 here is CASSPGHPKYEQYF. The DNA of the CDR3 is TGCGCCAGCAGCCCGGGACACCCAAAGTACGAGCAGTACTTC. The rearrangement uses TRBV4-1 and TRBJ2-7; D may be TRBD1 (6 bases). V was shortened by 4 bases and J by 4 bases, with 14 bases between the two germline ends. The CDR3 loop spans 14 amino acids. In germline, CDR1 is MGHRA, CDR2 YSYEKL.

The chain joins TRBV19 to TRBJ2-2; D is unresolved. The CDR3 runs to 14 residues. Looked up from germline, CDR1 is LNHDA and CDR2 is SQIVND (reference sequence). V was cut by 4 bases and J by 0 bases, with 6 bases left in between. The CDR3 bases are TGTGCCAGTAGTAATCTAGCGAACACCGGGGAGCTGTTTTTT. It yields the protein CASSNLANTGELFF.

This clonotype has just a few counts. The chain couples TRBV11-2 to TRBJ2-7; maybe TRBD2 (6 bases). Germline CDR1 is SGHAT and CDR2 is FQNNGV. V lost 5 bases, J lost 0 bases, and 14 bases lay in between. This CDR3 comprises 15 residues. DNA for the CDR3: TGTGCCAGCAGCATCCGGGACTCCTTCTCCTACGAGCAGTACTTC. Its protein product is CASSIRDSFSYEQYF.

This clonotype was observed a handful of times. This CDR3 reads CAWNSGNTIYF. CDR3 nucleotides: TGTGCCTGGAATAGTGGAAACACCATATATTTT. The V and J genes are TRBV30 and TRBJ1-3, with D unclear. Germline V CDR1 and CDR2: GTSNPN, SVGIG (reference sequence). The V end lost 4 bases, the J end lost 3 bases, and 4 bases lay between the germline ends. This CDR3 is built from 11 residues. The full variable domain, rest sourced from reference TRBV30 and TRBJ1-3, is SQTIHQWPATLVQPVGSPLSLECTVEGTSNPNLYWYRQAAGRGLQLLFYSVGIGQISSEVPQNLSASRPQDRQFILSSKKLLLSDSGFYLCAWNSGNTIYFGEGSWLTVV.

V and J are TRBV29-1 and TRBJ2-7, with 7 bases that match TRBD2. The CDR3 has 10 residues. Germline V gives CDR1 SQVTM, CDR2 ANQGSEA. The trim removed 4 bases at V and 6 bases at J, leaving 0 bases unmatched. CDR3 sequence: CSVAGGEQYF. The CDR3 DNA is TGCAGCGTTGCGGGGGGCGAGCAGTACTTC.

There are a few counts of this clonotype. The rearrangement links TRBV20-1 to TRBJ2-1; D not resolved. The CDR3 is 15 amino acids. The germline V gene encodes CDR1 DFQATT and CDR2 SNEGSKA (reference sequence). Deletions cut 2 bases from V and 7 bases from J, with 18 bases between. CDR3 bases: TGCAGTGCTAGATACAGCCCGACCACCTTGAATGAGCAGTTCTTC. It codes for CSARYSPTTLNEQFF.

This clonotype was detected ten times or more. The CDR3 nucleotides read TGCGCCAGCAGCTTGGGGGTCGGTGCCGGGGAGCTGTTTTTT. This sequence encodes CASSLGVGAGELFF. J is TRBJ2-2 and V is TRBV5-1; no definite D call. This CDR3 is built from 14 residues. Germline CDR1 reads SGHRS; CDR2 reads YFSETQ. Trimming took off 0 bases at V and 6 bases at J, with 9 bases between the two ends.

This chain connects TRBV7-7 to TRBJ2-1; 9 bases are shared with TRBD2. CDR1 and CDR2 (germline): SSHAT, FNYEAQ (reference sequence). CDR3 size: 13 residues. Trimming removed 4 bases from V and 8 bases from J; junction bases left unmatched: 3. The chain's CDR3 is CASSSSGMDEQFF. CDR3 coding DNA: TGTGCCAGCAGCTCTAGCGGGATGGATGAGCAGTTCTTC.